A selection of T cell receptor beta chains follows, all from one sample in a study of CD8 T cells in ankylosing spondylitis. TCRdb re-called the 5' RACE reads through MiXCR, storing one row per CDR3 protein. In the table there are about 840,000 distinct CDR3 sequences, about 10% of which are singletons. The sample consisted of blood, either unsorted or a sorted T cell fraction (not recorded which). All receptors come from a male donor with ankylosing spondylitis. Each CDR3 is given with its conserved first and last residue. Each record gives: D gene, J gene, V gene, clone size, CDR3 protein, CDR3 DNA. D genes are given only for firm matches. Not every row has a clone size; where given, it reads once, few, many or a size class.

NA TRBJ2-1 TRBV11-2 few CASSLEPWDNEQFF TGTGCCAGCAGCTTAGAACCCTGGGACAATGAGCAGTTCTTC
TRBD2 TRBJ2-3 TRBV7-2 few CASSPRLAGGIDTQYF TGTGCCAGCAGCCCCCGACTAGCGGGAGGTATAGATACGCAGTATTTT
TRBD2 TRBJ2-2 TRBV27 NA CASSPFGLAGGQGGTGELFF TGTGCCAGCAGCCCCTTTGGTCTAGCGGGAGGGCAGGGGGGCACCGGGGAGCTGTTTTTT
NA TRBJ1-2 TRBV7-8 many CASSTSANYGYTF TGTGCCAGCAGCACCAGCGCTAACTATGGCTACACCTTC
NA TRBJ1-1 TRBV4-3 many CASSHLTGPGTEAFF TGCGCCAGCAGCCACCTCACGGGACCTGGGACGGAAGCTTTCTTT
NA TRBJ2-7 TRBV5-1 many CASSPTQGTYEQYF TGCGCCAGCAGCCCCACACAGGGAACCTACGAGCAGTACTTC
NA TRBJ1-1 TRBV7-9 many CASSDSFNTEAFF TGTGCCAGCAGTGACAGTTTCAACACTGAAGCTTTCTTT
TRBD2 TRBJ2-7 TRBV7-6 few CASSPLAGSSSYEQYF TGTGCCAGCAGCCCACTAGCGGGATCGAGCTCCTACGAGCAGTACTTC
TRBD2 TRBJ2-1 TRBV30 few CAWRRTSGYNEQFF TGTGCCTGGAGGAGGACTAGCGGTTACAATGAGCAGTTCTTC
TRBD2 TRBJ2-3 TRBV7-2 few CASSLAGTRDTQYF TGTGCCAGCAGTTTAGCGGGGACTAGGGATACGCAGTATTTT
NA TRBJ2-7 TRBV4-3 NA CASSQDPPPFYEQYF TGCGCCAGCAGCCAAGATCCCCCCCCCTTTTACGAGCAGTACTTC
NA TRBJ2-5 TRBV9 NA CASSPNVGIEETQYF TGTGCCAGCAGCCCGAACGTAGGGATAGAAGAGACCCAGTACTTC
NA TRBJ1-4 TRBV5-5 few CASRRGATNEKLFF TGTGCCAGCAGGAGGGGCGCAACTAATGAAAAACTGTTTTTT
NA TRBJ1-4 TRBV11-1 NA CASSLKTRTHGFNEKLFF TGTGCCAGCAGCTTAAAAACAAGGACCCACGGATTTAATGAAAAACTGTTTTTT
NA TRBJ1-1 TRBV20-1 NA CSAMDMGTEAFF TGCAGTGCCATGGACATGGGCACTGAAGCTTTCTTT
TRBD1 TRBJ2-7 TRBV20-1 NA CSAVLLGQGANEQYF TGCAGTGCTGTACTACTTGGACAGGGGGCGAACGAGCAGTACTTC
NA TRBJ1-1 TRBV12-3/TRBV12-4 many CASSLLDNTEAFF TGTGCCAGCAGTTTACTGGACAACACTGAAGCTTTCTTT
TRBD2 TRBJ2-1 TRBV5-1 many CASSSSSGSSYNEQFF TGCGCCAGCAGCTCCTCTAGCGGGAGCTCCTACAATGAGCAGTTCTTC
NA TRBJ2-7 TRBV20-1 few CSASKQVHEQYF TGCAGTGCTAGCAAGCAGGTACACGAGCAGTACTTC
NA TRBJ1-1 TRBV29-1 many CSAKSNLNTEAFF TGCAGCGCTAAGTCAAACCTGAACACTGAAGCTTTCTTT
TRBD2 TRBJ2-3 TRBV5-1 NA CASSFLGGADTQYF TGCGCCAGCAGCTTTCTCGGGGGGGCAGATACGCAGTATTTT
NA TRBJ1-2 TRBV10-3 many CAISESQTAVYGYTF TGTGCCATCAGTGAGTCCCAGACCGCTGTCTATGGCTACACCTTC
NA TRBJ2-7 TRBV6-5 NA CASSYQGGAAYEQYF TGTGCCAGCAGTTACCAGGGCGGGGCCGCCTACGAGCAGTACTTC
TRBD1 TRBJ1-1 TRBV29-1 many CSGDRGLEVEAFF TGCAGCGGTGACAGGGGGCTGGAGGTTGAAGCTTTCTTT
NA TRBJ1-1 TRBV20-1 many CSATFGGINTEAFF TGCAGTGCTACCTTCGGGGGGATTAACACTGAAGCTTTCTTT
TRBD2 TRBJ2-2 TRBV5-6 NA CASSALAGGPAGELFF TGTGCCAGCAGCGCATTAGCGGGGGGGCCCGCCGGGGAGCTGTTTTTT
NA TRBJ2-5 TRBV5-6 few CASSWGQGINLETQYF TGTGCCAGCAGCTGGGGGCAGGGGATAAACCTAGAGACCCAGTACTTC
NA TRBJ2-5 TRBV7-2 many CASRNPYQETQYF TGTGCCAGCAGGAACCCGTACCAAGAGACCCAGTACTTC
NA TRBJ1-5 TRBV6-5 NA CASSYSNRGVIYSNQPQHF TGTGCCAGCAGTTACTCTAACAGAGGAGTCATATATAGCAATCAGCCCCAGCATTTT
TRBD1 TRBJ2-3 TRBV18 NA CASSPRLDRETDTQYF TGTGCCAGCTCCCCTAGACTGGACAGGGAGACAGATACGCAGTATTTT
NA TRBJ2-5 TRBV11-3 once CASSYGGLSETQYF TGTGCCAGCAGCTATGGCGGGCTATCCGAGACCCAGTACTTC
TRBD2 TRBJ2-3 TRBV5-1 many CASSLDGRVTDTQYF TGCGCCAGCAGCTTGGACGGGAGGGTCACAGATACGCAGTATTTT
TRBD1 TRBJ1-4 TRBV6-5 NA CASSSPQGANEKLFF TGTGCCAGCAGTTCACCTCAGGGGGCTAATGAAAAACTGTTTTTT
NA TRBJ1-2 TRBV12-3/TRBV12-4 many CASREEGQLDGYTF TGTGCCAGCAGGGAAGAGGGACAACTGGATGGCTACACCTTC
NA TRBJ2-7 TRBV11-2 few CASSPRVARYEQYF TGTGCCAGCAGCCCCCGGGTAGCAAGGTACGAGCAGTACTTC
TRBD1 TRBJ2-5 TRBV9 few CASSTGTAEFETQYF TGTGCCAGCAGCACCGGGACAGCGGAATTCGAGACCCAGTACTTC
NA TRBJ1-1 TRBV7-3 few CASALQGSGDTEAFF TGTGCCAGCGCCTTGCAGGGCAGTGGAGACACTGAAGCTTTCTTT
NA TRBJ1-1 TRBV5-1 NA CASSLDGGGGTEAFF TGCGCCAGCAGCTTGGACGGGGGGGGAGGCACTGAAGCTTTCTTT
TRBD2 TRBJ2-4 TRBV6-1 many CASSPDLAGIQYF TGTGCCAGCAGCCCCGACTTAGCGGGCATTCAGTACTTC
TRBD2 TRBJ2-3 TRBV7-6 once CASSSLALDTQYF TGTGCCAGCAGCTCACTAGCGTTAGATACGCAGTATTTT
TRBD2 TRBJ2-7 TRBV2 few CASRAKREGIHEQYF TGTGCCAGCAGGGCCAAGCGGGAGGGTATCCACGAGCAGTACTTC
TRBD1 TRBJ2-7 TRBV6-1 many CASNPLKNRGYEQYF TGTGCCAGCAATCCCTTAAAGAACAGGGGGTACGAGCAGTACTTC
NA TRBJ1-1 TRBV6-1 many CASSESGGTEAFF TGTGCCAGCAGTGAGAGTGGAGGCACTGAAGCTTTCTTT
NA TRBJ1-2 TRBV4-2 NA CASRRTATNYGYTF TGTGCCAGCAGGAGGACAGCAACGAACTATGGCTACACCTTC
TRBD1 TRBJ2-7 TRBV4-3 many CASSQFTGVPGTYEQYF TGCGCCAGCAGCCAATTTACAGGGGTTCCAGGGACCTACGAGCAGTACTTC
TRBD1 TRBJ1-1 TRBV12-5 few CASGLAQGAGNTEAFF TGTGCTAGTGGTTTGGCACAGGGGGCGGGGAACACTGAAGCTTTCTTT
TRBD2 TRBJ2-3 TRBV10-3 few CATLAGYTDTQYF TGTGCCACCTTAGCGGGATACACAGATACGCAGTATTTT
TRBD1 TRBJ2-7 TRBV29-1 NA CSVGQGPPYEQYF TGCAGCGTGGGACAGGGTCCCCCCTACGAGCAGTACTTC
NA TRBJ2-1 TRBV20-1 many CSARFRGSYNEQFF TGCAGTGCTAGATTCAGGGGCTCCTACAATGAGCAGTTCTTC
NA TRBJ2-7 TRBV12-3/TRBV12-4 NA CASSPGDGGYEQYF TGTGCCAGCAGTCCGGGGGACGGCGGCTACGAGCAGTACTTC
TRBD1 TRBJ1-2 TRBV5-6 few CASSFDRDYGYTF TGTGCCAGCAGCTTCGACAGGGACTATGGCTACACCTTC
NA TRBJ1-3 TRBV18 NA CASSPGVSSGNTIYF TGTGCCAGCTCACCGGGGGTTTCCTCTGGAAACACCATATATTTT
NA TRBJ2-1 TRBV20-1 NA CSARALGGGEQFF TGCAGTGCTAGAGCCCTGGGCGGAGGTGAGCAGTTCTTC
NA TRBJ1-4 TRBV5-1 NA CASSLDYSSATNEKLFF TGCGCCAGCAGCTTGGATTACAGCTCCGCAACTAATGAAAAACTGTTTTTT
TRBD1 TRBJ2-2 TRBV5-1 NA CASSSGTDSGELFF TGCGCCAGCAGCTCCGGGACAGATAGCGGGGAGCTGTTTTTT
NA TRBJ2-7 TRBV20-1 NA CSASPTVSEQYF TGCAGTGCCAGTCCAACCGTAAGCGAGCAGTACTTC
NA TRBJ1-2 TRBV15 few CATSRDIYGYTF TGTGCCACCAGCAGAGACATCTATGGCTACACCTTC
NA TRBJ2-5 TRBV14 NA CASSQGVYETQYF TGTGCCAGCAGCCAAGGTGTTTACGAGACCCAGTACTTC
TRBD1 TRBJ2-3 TRBV29-1 few CSVGQGGTDTQYF TGCAGCGTTGGACAGGGGGGGACAGATACGCAGTATTTT